What follows is one T cell receptor (beta chain) and its context. Per germline, CDR1 SGHVS and CDR2 FQNEAQ. J was trimmed by 0 bases and V by 5 bases; bases with no gene match: 9. The CDR3 length is 17 residues. This specimen comes from a study of blood T cell repertoires in COVID-19. Across the study: The cDNA or gDNA used as material had been derived from T cells, B-cell-depleted T cells, or PBMCs.

Seattle patient enrollment occurred during active infection, with longitudinal follow-up thereafter. As handled by the study authors: Amplification with reference gene primers provided the estimates of nucleated cell counts. Assay: immunoSEQ multiplex PCR; the TCRdb copy retains only in-frame clones and omits some. The DNA was the basis for D and trimming; V, J and clone size are from that table. The sample has 180,000 or so clones, about 81% seen once. Sequencing was carried out using peripheral blood. This receptor was identified in a woman at least 80 years old with COVID-19, enrolled during active disease. V gene TRBV7-8 combines with J gene TRBJ2-3; TRBD2 agrees at 9 bases. The CDR3 DNA reads as TGTGCCAGCAGCCGAACTAGCGGGCGTCCCAGCACAGATACGCAGTATTTT. Its protein product is CASSRTSGRPSTDTQYF. Full variable domain (remainder filled in from reference TRBV7-8 and TRBJ2-3): GAGVSQSPRYKVAKRGQDVALRCDPISGHVSLFWYQQALGQGPEFLTYFQNEAQLDKSGLPSDRFFAERPEGSVSTLKIQRTQQEDSAVYLCASSRTSGRPSTDTQYFGPGTRLTVL.